This T cell receptor beta chain originates from a study of T cell repertoires in cytomegalovirus infection. The overall study: The study used recently identified HLA-C-restricted and well-studied HLA-B-restricted CMV epitopes. An indication of both CMV infection and matching HLA type came from public TCR beta signatures. Findings and caveats of the study: CMV-specific TCR beta clonotypes restricted by HLA-C were the ones dominating the ex vivo response.

Germline CDR1 reads SGHRS; CDR2 reads YFSETQ. Trimming stripped 0 bases from V and 8 bases from J, with 9 bases between. The CDR3 runs 13 residues. TCRdb used MiXCR to reprocess the reads, holding one entry per CDR3 protein. The data contain 450,000 to 650,000 distinct CDR3 sequences, almost 40% of them seen just once; the ten biggest clones take up over 45%. Comments on this clonotype: What it binds is unknown.

The V and J genes are TRBV5-1 and TRBJ2-1; possible D gene TRBD2, 6 bases. This TCR derives from a human donor in good health (CMV status not recorded). Some clones in this sample may be carry-over from other donors' samples. The specimen comprised cultured PBMCs, sampled from culture after CMV antigen stimulation. CDR3 in amino acids: CASSLESGDEQFF. The CDR3, as DNA: TGCGCCAGCAGCTTGGAGTCGGGGGATGAGCAGTTCTTC.